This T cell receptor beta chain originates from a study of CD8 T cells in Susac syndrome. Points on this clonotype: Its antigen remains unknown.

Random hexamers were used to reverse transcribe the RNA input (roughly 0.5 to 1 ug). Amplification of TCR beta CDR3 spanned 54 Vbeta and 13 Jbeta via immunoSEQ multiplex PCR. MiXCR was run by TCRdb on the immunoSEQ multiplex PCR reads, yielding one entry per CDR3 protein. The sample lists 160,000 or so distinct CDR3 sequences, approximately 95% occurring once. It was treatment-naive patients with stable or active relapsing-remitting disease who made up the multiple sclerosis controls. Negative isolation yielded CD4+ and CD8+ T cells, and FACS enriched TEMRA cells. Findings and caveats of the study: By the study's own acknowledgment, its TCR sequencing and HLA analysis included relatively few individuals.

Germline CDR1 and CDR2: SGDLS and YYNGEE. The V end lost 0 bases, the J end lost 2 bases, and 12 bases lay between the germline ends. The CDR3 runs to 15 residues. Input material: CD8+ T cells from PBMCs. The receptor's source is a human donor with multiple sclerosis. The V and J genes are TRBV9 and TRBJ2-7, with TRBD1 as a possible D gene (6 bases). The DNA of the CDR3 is TGTGCCAGCAGCGTAGAAGGGGGAGACACCTACGAGCAGTACTTC. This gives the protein CASSVEGGDTYEQYF. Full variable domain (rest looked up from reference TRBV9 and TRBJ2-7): DSGVTQTPKHLITATGQRVTLRCSPRSGDLSVYWYQQSLDQGLQFLIQYYNGEERAKGNILERFSAQQFPDLHSELNLSSLELGDSALYFCASSVEGGDTYEQYFGPGTRLTVT.